Each of the 14 T cell receptor beta chains below was sequenced from the same sample in a study of T cells after posttransplantation cyclophosphamide. Control samples came 1 year after myeloablative marrow transplants with methotrexate plus calcineurin inhibitor. The table came from immunoSEQ multiplex PCR; TCRdb's copy has only in-frame clones and leaves some out. The sample holds around 15,000 clones, less than 85% seen once. Sequencing was performed on PBMCs, taken after allogeneic stem cell transplant with calcineurin inhibitor and methotrexate. Receptors were obtained from a female patient aged 18 to 30 who received an allogeneic stem cell transplant from an unrelated donor, was CMV-positive, and had acute and chronic GVHD. Some of these T cells may belong to the graft donor.

The CDR3 loop reads CASSLAGTMNTEAFF. The CDR3 DNA follows: TGCGCCAGCAGCTTGGCCGGGACAATGAACACTGAAGCTTTCTTT. V usage is TRBV5-1 and J usage is TRBJ1-1; D is perhaps TRBD1 (6 bases). The V end was cut by 0 bases, the J end by 0 bases, with 9 bases between. The CDR3 is made up of 15 amino acids. The germline V gene has CDR1 SGHRS and CDR2 YFSETQ.

The chain links TRBV2 to TRBJ2-2; D may be TRBD1 (6 bases). V lost 5 bases to trimming and J lost 1 base, with 11 bases between them. The length of the CDR3 is 15 residues. Germline V CDR1 and CDR2: SNHLY, FYNNEI. As DNA, the CDR3 is TGTGCCAGCAGTTCCGGGACATTGAACACCGGGGAGCTGTTTTTT. The encoded protein is CASSSGTLNTGELFF.

This clone appeared a single time. The V gene is TRBV27, the J gene TRBJ1-4, with D possibly TRBD1 on 6 matching bases. Between the trimmed V and J ends, which lost 4 bases and 3 bases, there was a span of 21 bases. The CDR3 loop spans 18 amino acids. The germline V gene encodes CDR1 MNHEY and CDR2 SMNVEV (reference sequence). The CDR3 sequence: CASSSNTPGQPANEKLFF. CDR3 sequence (DNA): TGTGCCAGCAGTTCTAATACCCCTGGACAGCCCGCTAATGAAAAACTGTTTTTT.

The chain links TRBV5-1 to TRBJ2-1, with 7 bases aligning to TRBD1. The CDR3 consists of 14 residues. Germline CDR1 is SGHRS and CDR2 is YFSETQ. J gave up 3 bases and V 5 bases, and 5 bases lay outside the gene matches. In DNA, the CDR3 is TGCGCCAGCAGATCCGGGACAGTCTACAATGAGCAGTTCTTC. Encoded protein: CASRSGTVYNEQFF.

The chain couples TRBV7-2 to TRBJ2-7, with 9 bases identical to TRBD1. The CDR3 totals 15 residues. Germline CDR1 is SGHTA and CDR2 is FQGNSA. V was pared by 5 bases and J by 0 bases, with 5 bases of the junction left unmatched. The CDR3 DNA reads as TGTGCCAGCAGCAGGGACAGGGCTTCCTCCTACGAGCAGTACTTC. It is translated as CASSRDRASSYEQYF.

This clone is medium-sized within its sample. The chain joins TRBV19 to TRBJ2-7; TRBD1 matches at 10 bases. The CDR3 is 14 residues long. The germline CDR1 and CDR2 sequences are LNHDA and SQIVND (reference sequence). Trimming removed 1 base from V and 3 bases from J; junction bases left unmatched: 0. CDR3 region: CASSIGTGGYEQYF. CDR3 bases: TGTGCCAGTAGTATAGGGACAGGGGGCTACGAGCAGTACTTC.

Points on this clone: This same CDR3 is encoded by further DNA sequences in the sample. The chain uses TRBV5-1 and TRBJ2-7; 8 nucleotides agree with TRBD1. Germline V lookup: CDR1 SGHRS, CDR2 YFSETQ. Unmatched junction bases numbered 3, after V lost 2 bases and J lost 2 bases. This CDR3 region has 14 residues. The CDR3 region has the DNA TGCGCCAGCAGCTTTGGGACAGGTACCTACGAGCAGTACTTC. Amino acid sequence: CASSFGTGTYEQYF.

In its sample, this clone was seen a few times. The chain uses TRBV19 and TRBJ1-4; D is undetermined. Germline CDR1 LNHDA, CDR2 SQIVND (reference sequence). The CDR3 runs to 13 residues. V was shortened by 7 bases and J by 8 bases, with 14 bases between the two germline ends. This CDR3 is CASNPPAGEKLFF. In DNA form, the CDR3 reads TGTGCCAGTAACCCTCCGGCGGGGGAAAAACTGTTTTTT.

J is TRBJ2-3 and V is TRBV10-3; D may be TRBD1 (6 bases). The CDR3 is 15 amino acids. The V gene lost 6 bases and the J gene lost 2 bases, with 15 bases spanning the gap. The germline CDR1 and CDR2 sequences are ENHRY and SYGVKD. The CDR3 loop reads CAIRPTRGVTDTQYF. The CDR3 nucleotides are TGTGCCATCAGGCCCACCAGGGGAGTCACAGATACGCAGTATTTT.

CDR3 in DNA: TGTGCCAGCAGCCAAACTCACATCAGGGGGCGGAATGAAAAACTGTTTTTT. This codes for CASSQTHIRGRNEKLFF. The chain couples TRBV4-2 to TRBJ1-4; 8 positions agree with TRBD1. Looked up from germline, CDR1 is LGHNA and CDR2 is YNFKEQ. The CDR3 spans 17 residues. V lost 2 bases, J lost 5 bases, and 10 bases stayed unmatched.

V usage is TRBV7-6 and J usage is TRBJ2-1; possibly TRBD2 for D (6 bases). Germline lookup yields CDR1 SGHVS and CDR2 FNYEAQ. Trimming removed 5 bases at V and 8 bases at J, with 10 bases between. The CDR3 is 12 amino acids. This CDR3 is CASSGREDEQFF. Written as DNA, the CDR3 is TGTGCCAGCAGCGGGCGGGAAGATGAGCAGTTCTTC.

The V call is TRBV5-6, the J call TRBJ2-1, with D maybe TRBD1 (5 bases). Germline CDR1 reads SGHDT; CDR2 reads YYEEEE. Deletions cut 0 bases from V and 0 bases from J, with 13 bases between. The CDR3 is made up of 17 amino acids. The CDR3 region has the DNA TGTGCCAGCAGCTTGGAGGGGCAGGCTAGCTCCTACAATGAGCAGTTCTTC. It translates to CASSLEGQASSYNEQFF.

This clone showed up just a few times. The V gene is TRBV19, the J gene TRBJ1-1, with TRBD1 as a possible D gene (5 bases). CDR1 is LNHDA and CDR2 is SQIVND in the germline V gene (reference sequence). Trimming shortened V by 0 bases and J by 1 base, and 9 bases separated the two germline ends. The CDR3 extends over 15 amino acids. CDR3 nucleotide sequence: TGTGCCAGTAGTATAGAACCCCAGGGGAACACTGAAGCTTTCTTT. This gives the protein CASSIEPQGNTEAFF.

This clone was picked up one time. The chain recombines TRBV5-6 with TRBJ2-3, with D perhaps TRBD2 (5 bases). The CDR3 runs 14 residues. The germline CDR1 and CDR2 sequences are SGHDT and YYEEEE. Trimming pared 0 bases from V and 5 bases from J, leaving 10 bases between. The CDR3 DNA follows: TGTGCCAGCAGCTTGGGTTACGGGGAAGATACGCAGTATTTT. Translated: CASSLGYGEDTQYF. The whole variable domain, remainder taken from reference TRBV5-6 and TRBJ2-3, is DAGVTQSPTHLIKTRGQQVTLRCSPKSGHDTVSWYQQALGQGPQFIFQYYEEEERQRGNFPDRFSGHQFPNYSSELNVNALLLGDSALYLCASSLGYGEDTQYFGPGTRLTVL.